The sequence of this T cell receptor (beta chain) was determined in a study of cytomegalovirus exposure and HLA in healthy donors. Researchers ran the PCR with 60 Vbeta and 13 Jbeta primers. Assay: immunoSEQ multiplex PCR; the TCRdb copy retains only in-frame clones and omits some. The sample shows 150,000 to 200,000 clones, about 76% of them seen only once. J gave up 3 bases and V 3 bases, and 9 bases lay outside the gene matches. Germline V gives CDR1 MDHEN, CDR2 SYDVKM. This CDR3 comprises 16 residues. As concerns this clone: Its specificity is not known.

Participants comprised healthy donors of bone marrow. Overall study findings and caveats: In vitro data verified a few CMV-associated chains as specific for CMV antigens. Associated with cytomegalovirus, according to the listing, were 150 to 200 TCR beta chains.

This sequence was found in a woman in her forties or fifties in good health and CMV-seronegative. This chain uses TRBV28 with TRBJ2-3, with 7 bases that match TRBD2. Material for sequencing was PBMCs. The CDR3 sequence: CASSFLGEGPTDTQYF. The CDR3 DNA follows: TGTGCCAGCAGTTTTTTGGGGGAGGGACCGACAGATACGCAGTATTTT.